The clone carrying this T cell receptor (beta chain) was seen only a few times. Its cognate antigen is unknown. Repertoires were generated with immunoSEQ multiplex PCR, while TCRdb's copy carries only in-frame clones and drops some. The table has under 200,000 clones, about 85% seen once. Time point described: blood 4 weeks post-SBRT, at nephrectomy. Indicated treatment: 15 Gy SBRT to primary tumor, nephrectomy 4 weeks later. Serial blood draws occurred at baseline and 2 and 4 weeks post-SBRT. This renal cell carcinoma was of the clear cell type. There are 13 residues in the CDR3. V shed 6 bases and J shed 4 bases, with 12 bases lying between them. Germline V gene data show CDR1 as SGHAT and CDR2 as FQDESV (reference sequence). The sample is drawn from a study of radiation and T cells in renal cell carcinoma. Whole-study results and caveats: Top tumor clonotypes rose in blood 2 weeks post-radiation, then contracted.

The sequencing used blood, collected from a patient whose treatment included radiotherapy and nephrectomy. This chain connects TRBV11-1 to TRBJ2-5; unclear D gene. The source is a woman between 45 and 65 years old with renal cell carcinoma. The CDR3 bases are TGTGCCAGCAGTCGACGGTCTACAGAGACCCAGTACTTC. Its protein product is CASSRRSTETQYF.